The 5 T cell receptor beta chains presented below share a single source sample, sequenced in a study of coeliac disease. Method: immunoSEQ multiplex PCR; TCRdb's copy keeps in-frame clones and lacks some. The table has more than 3,000 clones, 40% to 60% seen once. The sequencing sample was made of intraepithelial lymphocytes from the gut. These receptors originate from a woman aged 65 to 85 with celiac disease.

The V call is TRBV5-1, the J call TRBJ2-2; no reliable D call. The CDR3 runs 14 residues. Germline V gene lookup returns CDR1 SGHRS and CDR2 YFSETQ. V was trimmed by 3 bases and J by 0 bases, leaving 6 bases between them. This CDR3 reads CASSSDTNTGELFF. The CDR3 bases are TGCGCCAGCAGCTCTGACACGAACACCGGGGAGCTGTTTTTT. The full variable domain, completed using reference TRBV5-1 and TRBJ2-2, is KAGVTQTPRYLIKTRGQQVTLSCSPISGHRSVSWYQQTPGQGLQFLFEYFSETQRNKGNFPGRFSGRQFSNSRSEMNVSTLELGDSALYLCASSSDTNTGELFFGEGSRLTVL.

Only a few counts were recorded for this clone. The chain has TRBV19 and TRBJ1-2, with 7 bases matching TRBD1. The CDR3 runs to 16 residues. V lost 8 bases, J lost 8 bases, and 20 bases stayed unmatched. Germline CDR1 is LNHDA and CDR2 is SQIVND (reference sequence). The CDR3 is CASFPRDSTARRGYTF. The CDR3 region has the DNA TGTGCCAGTTTCCCCAGGGACAGTACCGCGCGGCGGGGCTACACCTTC.

The V and J genes are TRBV13 and TRBJ2-1; the match to TRBD2 covers 10 bases. J was trimmed by 9 bases and V by 4 bases; bases with no gene match: 12. This CDR3 region has 16 residues. Germline assignment: CDR1 PRHDT and CDR2 FYEKMQ (reference sequence). The CDR3 protein is CASSSRSGGAMSEQFF. CDR3 in DNA: TGTGCCAGCAGCTCCAGGAGCGGGGGGGCTATGAGTGAGCAGTTCTTC.

This clone was recorded a few times. This sequence joins TRBV25-1 and TRBJ2-7, with 9 bases lining up with TRBD1. From germline, CDR1 is MGHDK and CDR2 SYGVNS. V trimming: 6 bases; J trimming: 3 bases; junction bases outside the gene matches: 3. The CDR3 runs 13 residues. DNA of the CDR3: TGTGCCAGCAGGGACAGGGGCTTCTACGAGCAGTACTTC. Protein product: CASRDRGFYEQYF.

The rearrangement joins TRBV6-6 to TRBJ1-5; D is unclear. The V end lost 1 base, the J end lost 4 bases, and 2 bases lay between the germline ends. The CDR3 runs to 12 residues. Germline V CDR1 and CDR2: MNHNY, SVGAGI (reference sequence). The CDR3: CASSYLNQPQHF. DNA of the CDR3: TGTGCCAGCAGTTACTTAAATCAGCCCCAGCATTTT.